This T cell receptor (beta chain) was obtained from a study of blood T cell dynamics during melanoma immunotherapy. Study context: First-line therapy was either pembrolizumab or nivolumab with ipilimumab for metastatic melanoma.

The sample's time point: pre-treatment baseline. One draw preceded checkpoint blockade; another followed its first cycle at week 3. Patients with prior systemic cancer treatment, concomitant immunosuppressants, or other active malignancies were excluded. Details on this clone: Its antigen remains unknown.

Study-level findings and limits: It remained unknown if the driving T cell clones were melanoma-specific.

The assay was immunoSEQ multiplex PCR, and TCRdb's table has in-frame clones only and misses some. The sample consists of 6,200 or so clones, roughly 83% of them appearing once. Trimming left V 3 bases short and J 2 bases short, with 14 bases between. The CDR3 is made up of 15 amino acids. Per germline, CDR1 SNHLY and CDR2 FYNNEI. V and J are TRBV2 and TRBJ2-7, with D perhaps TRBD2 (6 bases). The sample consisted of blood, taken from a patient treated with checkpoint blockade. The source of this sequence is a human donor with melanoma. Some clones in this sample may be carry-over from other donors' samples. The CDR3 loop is CASSERAGRAYEQYF. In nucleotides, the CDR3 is TGTGCCAGCAGTGAGAGGGCGGGACGTGCCTACGAGCAGTACTTC.